Listed below are T cell receptor beta chains from one sample, sequenced in a study of blood T cell repertoires in COVID-19. TCRdb keeps only in-frame clones here, not all; method: immunoSEQ multiplex PCR. Of 200,000 to 300,000 clones listed, just under 90% were seen once; the top ten hold 0.87%. Sequencing used PBMCs or T cells enriched from blood (not recorded which). The receptors stem from a man aged 50-60 years who had been exposed to COVID-19. Each CDR3 is given with its conserved first and last residue. The D gene is left open where the match is weak. Expanded clones are given a class, and other clones once, few, many or no size at all.

D,size,V,J,DNA,CDR3
NA,NA,TRBV18,TRBJ1-2,TGTGCCAGCTCACCAGCCAGGACATACTATGGCTACACCTTC,CASSPARTYYGYTF
TRBD1,NA,TRBV2,TRBJ1-4,TGTGCCAGCAGTCGGGACAGGGGTGATGAAAAACTGTTTTTT,CASSRDRGDEKLFF
NA,NA,TRBV29-1,TRBJ2-5,TGCAGCTCCAGAGGGCGCTTCCAAGAGACCCAGTACTTC,CSSRGRFQETQYF
NA,NA,TRBV10-3,TRBJ1-6,TGTGCCATCAGTAGAGACGCCCAAACCGGGTCACCCCTCCACTTT,CAISRDAQTGSPLHF
TRBD2,NA,TRBV9,TRBJ2-1,TGTGCCAGCAGCCCCGGACTAGGGAGTGGGAAAGAGCAGTTCTTC,CASSPGLGSGKEQFF
TRBD1,NA,TRBV5-3,TRBJ2-7,TGTGCCAGAAGCTTGGACGGACAGGGGGCAGAAGAGCAGTACTTC,CARSLDGQGAEEQYF
TRBD1,NA,TRBV9,TRBJ2-3,TGTGCCAGCAGCGTAGACAGGGGGAACACGCAGTATTTT,CASSVDRGNTQYF
TRBD1,NA,TRBV3-1/TRBV3-2,TRBJ1-2,TGTGCCAGCAGCAGACGGACCGGGACAGGGTATGGCTACACCTTC,CASSRRTGTGYGYTF
NA,NA,TRBV12-3/TRBV12-4,TRBJ1-3,TGTGCCAGCAGTTTACAATACACCATATATTTT,CASSLQYTIYF
TRBD2,few,TRBV5-1,TRBJ2-5,TGCGCCAGCAGCCAGAAGCTAGCGGACCAAGAGACCCAGTACTTC,CASSQKLADQETQYF
NA,NA,TRBV11-3,TRBJ1-5,TGTGCCAGCAGCTTAGATTCCGGTAGCAATCAGCCCCAGCATTTT,CASSLDSGSNQPQHF
NA,NA,TRBV2,TRBJ2-7,TGTGCCAGCAAGGTCAATAGCGAGGGAATGTACGAGCAGTACTTC,CASKVNSEGMYEQYF
TRBD1,few,TRBV5-1,TRBJ2-7,TGCGCCAGCATCCCCGGGACAGGGATTTCCTACGAGCAGTACTTC,CASIPGTGISYEQYF
TRBD2,NA,TRBV14,TRBJ2-1,TGTGCCAGCAGCAGTAGCGGGAGTGGGCTCGTGGATGAGCAGTTCTTC,CASSSSGSGLVDEQFF
TRBD1,NA,TRBV19,TRBJ2-2,TGTGCCAGTAGTACAAGCCCTAGTAGGGGGCGGAACACCGGGGAGCTGTTTTTT,CASSTSPSRGRNTGELFF